This T cell receptor (beta chain) was identified during a study of blood T cell repertoires in COVID-19. Study context: Italy, Spain and the United States were the sources of the convalescent and acute COVID-19 samples. Nucleic acid was either cDNA or gDNA, and it came from T cells, B-cell-depleted T cells, or PBMCs.

Method: immunoSEQ multiplex PCR; TCRdb's copy keeps in-frame clones and lacks some. Found here are around 280,000 clones, almost 90% of them singletons; the top ten hold approximately 11%. Source material: peripheral blood. This TCR was sampled from a woman aged 25 to 39 with COVID-19, enrolled during active disease.

CDR3 amino acids: CASSPQGGKLFF. DNA for the CDR3: TGTGCCAGTAGTCCCCAAGGCGGCAAACTGTTTTTT. The J gene is TRBJ1-4, the V gene TRBV19; D ambiguous. The V end was cut by 5 bases, the J end by 11 bases, with 12 bases between. The CDR3 has 12 residues. Germline CDR1 LNHDA, CDR2 SQIVND (reference sequence).